This T cell receptor (beta chain) stems from a study of T cell responses to AZD1222 COVID-19 vaccine. Whole-study results and caveats: In a largely white British group with more females than males, clonal diversity was possibly underestimated.

The method was immunoSEQ multiplex PCR; TCRdb's version includes in-frame clones alone and lacks a portion of them. The profile shows some 30,000 clones, roughly 90% of them singletons. Turning to this clone: Antigen specificity is unknown.

The sequence came from an adult in good health. Material: peripheral blood, obtained on day 0 of AZD1222 vaccination.

CDR3 residues: CASRRGGRGFPDTQYF. The CDR3 DNA is TGCGCCAGCAGAAGAGGGGGCAGGGGTTTCCCAGATACGCAGTATTTT. This chain links TRBV10-1 with TRBJ2-3; 7 bases line up with TRBD1. Germline V lookup: CDR1 WNHNN, CDR2 SYGVQD (reference sequence). CDR3 length: 16 residues. V lost 6 bases, J lost 4 bases, and 13 bases stayed unmatched.